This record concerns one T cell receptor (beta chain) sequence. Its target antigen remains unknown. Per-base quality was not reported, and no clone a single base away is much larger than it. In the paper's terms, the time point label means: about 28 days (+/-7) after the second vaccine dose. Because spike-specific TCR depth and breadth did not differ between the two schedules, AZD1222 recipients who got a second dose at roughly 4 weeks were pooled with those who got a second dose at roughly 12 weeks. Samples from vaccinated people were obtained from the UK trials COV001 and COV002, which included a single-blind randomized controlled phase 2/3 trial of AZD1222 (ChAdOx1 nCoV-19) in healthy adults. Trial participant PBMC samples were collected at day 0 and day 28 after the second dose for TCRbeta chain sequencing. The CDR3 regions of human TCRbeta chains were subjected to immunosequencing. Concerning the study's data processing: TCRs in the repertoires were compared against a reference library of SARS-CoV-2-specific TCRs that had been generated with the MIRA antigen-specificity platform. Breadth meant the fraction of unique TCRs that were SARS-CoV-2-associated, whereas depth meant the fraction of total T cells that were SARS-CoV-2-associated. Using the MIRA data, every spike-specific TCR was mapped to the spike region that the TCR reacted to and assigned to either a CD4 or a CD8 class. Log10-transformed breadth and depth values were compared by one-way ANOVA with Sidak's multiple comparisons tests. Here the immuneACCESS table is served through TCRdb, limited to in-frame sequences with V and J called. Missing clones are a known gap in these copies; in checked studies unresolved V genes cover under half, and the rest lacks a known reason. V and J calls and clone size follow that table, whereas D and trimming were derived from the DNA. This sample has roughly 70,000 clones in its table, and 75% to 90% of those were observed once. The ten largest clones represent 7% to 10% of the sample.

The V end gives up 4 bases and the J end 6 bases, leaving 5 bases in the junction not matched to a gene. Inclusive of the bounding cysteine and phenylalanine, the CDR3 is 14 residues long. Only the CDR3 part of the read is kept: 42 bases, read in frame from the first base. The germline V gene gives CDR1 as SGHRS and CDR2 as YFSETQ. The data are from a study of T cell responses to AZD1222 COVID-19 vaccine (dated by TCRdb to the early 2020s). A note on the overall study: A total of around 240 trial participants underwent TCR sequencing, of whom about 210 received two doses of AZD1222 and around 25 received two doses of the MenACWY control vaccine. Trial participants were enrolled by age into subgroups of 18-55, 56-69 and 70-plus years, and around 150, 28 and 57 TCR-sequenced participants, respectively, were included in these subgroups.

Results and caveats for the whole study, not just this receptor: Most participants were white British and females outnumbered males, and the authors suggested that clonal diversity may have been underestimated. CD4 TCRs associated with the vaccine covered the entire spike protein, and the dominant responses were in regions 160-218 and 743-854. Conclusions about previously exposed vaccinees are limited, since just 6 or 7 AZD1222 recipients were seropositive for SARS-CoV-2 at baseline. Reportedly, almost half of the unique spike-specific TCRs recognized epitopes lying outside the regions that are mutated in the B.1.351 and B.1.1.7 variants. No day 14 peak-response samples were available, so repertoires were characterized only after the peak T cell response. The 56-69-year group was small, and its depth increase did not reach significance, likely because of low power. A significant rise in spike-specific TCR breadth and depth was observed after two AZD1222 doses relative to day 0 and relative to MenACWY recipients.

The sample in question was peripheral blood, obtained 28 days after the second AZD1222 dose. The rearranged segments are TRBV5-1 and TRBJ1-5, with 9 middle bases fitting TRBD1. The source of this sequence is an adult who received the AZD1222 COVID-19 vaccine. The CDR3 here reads CASSPGQGGQPQHF. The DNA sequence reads TGCGCCAGCAGCCCGGGACAGGGAGGTCAGCCCCAGCATTTT.